This T cell receptor (beta chain) was captured in a study of STAT5B mutations in CD4+ large granular lymphocyte leukemia. The table came from immunoSEQ multiplex PCR; TCRdb's copy has only in-frame clones and leaves some out. The sample holds nearly 35,000 clones, approximately 71% seen once. Controls came from buffy coats of healthy blood donors. As to this clone: The target antigen is unknown.

Regarding the study as a whole: CD4-sorted patient repertoires seemed more clonal than healthy CD4+ repertoires. Main leukemic clonotypes were patient-specific, but roughly 26% appeared at low frequency elsewhere. Compared with healthy controls (2/35), patient top clones favored TRBV06 (8/27).

CDR3 length: 13 amino acids. V was pared by 5 bases and J by 5 bases, with 12 bases between. The germline gives CDR1 SGHTA, CDR2 FQGNSA. The genes are TRBV7-2 and TRBJ1-1, with no clear D. What was sequenced was CD4+ T cells from blood buffy coats. The TCR comes from a human donor in good health. The CDR3 coding sequence is TGTGCCAGCAGCCCCCGAGTTAAAACTGAAGCTTTCTTT. Its translation is CASSPRVKTEAFF.